This T cell receptor (beta chain) comes out of a study of blood T cell repertoires in COVID-19. Study at large: Samples representing acute and convalescent COVID-19 were sourced from the United States, Italy and Spain. In each case, the material was cDNA or gDNA derived from T cells, B-cell-depleted T cells, or PBMCs.

The CDR3 has 16 amino acids. The germline gives CDR1 MRHNA, CDR2 SNTAGT. Trimming pared 0 bases from V and 2 bases from J, leaving 11 bases between. In the source study's methods: Nucleated cell counts were estimated from reference gene primer amplification. Only in-frame clones appear in the TCRdb table, and some are missing; sequencing was by immunoSEQ multiplex PCR. D and trimming come from the DNA, and the V and J calls and clone size come from that table. The sample holds about 94,000 clones, more than 65% seen once. Patients at the Seattle site were enrolled during active infection and followed longitudinally.

Material: peripheral blood. The receptor was derived from a man aged 65 to 79 with COVID-19, enrolled during active disease. The J gene is TRBJ1-3, the V gene TRBV6-4, with D unresolved. The chain's CDR3 is CASSDSPRGTGNTIYF. The CDR3 nucleotides read TGTGCCAGCAGTGACTCCCCAAGAGGGACTGGAAACACCATATATTTT.